This TCR beta chain originates from a study of response to subunit inactivated influenza vaccine. Whole-study results and caveats: Each seasonal flu vaccination may recruit only limited new T cells, authors suggested.

To note about this clonotype: The target antigen is unknown.

This CDR3 has 15 amino acids. Germline lookup yields CDR1 LNHNV and CDR2 YYDKDF (reference sequence). The V end lost 3 bases, the J end lost 5 bases, and 13 bases lay between the germline ends. Via MiXCR, TCRdb re-called the RT-PCR reads, giving one row per CDR3 protein. Of around 200,000 distinct CDR3 sequences listed, 12% were seen once; the top ten hold over 25%. The sample was also linked to a second study, of T cells expressing NK-cell markers. That source reports: Beta-chain TCR cDNA was generated via 5'RACE template switching with UMIs. Dominant NKG2C+ clonotypes were found to form roughly 1.0-7.0% of CD8+ T cells in six donors.

The sample was CD8+ T cells sorted from PBMCs, taken roughly 12 days after vaccination. The receptor's source is a man in his fifties who received an inactivated influenza vaccine. The rearrangement links TRBV15 to TRBJ1-4; D is possibly TRBD1 (5 bases). The CDR3 protein is CATSRTQEPNEKLFF. CDR3 nucleotide sequence: TGTGCCACCAGCAGGACACAGGAGCCCAATGAAAAACTGTTTTTT.